Many counts were recorded for the clone carrying this TCR beta chain. Its matching antigen is unknown. Trimming removed 5 bases from V and 4 bases from J; junction bases left unmatched: 5. The CDR3 totals 14 residues. Per germline, CDR1 DFQATT and CDR2 SNEGSKA (reference sequence). These data belong to a study of T-cell reconstitution after alpha-beta-depleted transplantation in children. Study-wide results and limits: Approximately two months post-transplant, alpha-beta T cells reportedly originated from several hundred expanded graft clones. Certain patients had high TCRbeta diversity at day 60, and it came from recipient T cells and thymic progenitors that survived.

A TCRbeta library incorporating unique molecular identifiers was prepared. TCRdb called the PCR reads again in MiXCR, with one record for every CDR3 protein. The table includes 25,000 to 30,000 distinct CDR3 sequences, about a sixth detected once. Sequenced here: PBMCs, mostly from graft donor cells, sampled 60 days after TCRalphabeta/CD19-depleted stem cell transplant. This TCR came from a male patient aged 2-15 years who had a stem cell transplant for acute lymphoblastic leukemia, so the T cells may come from the graft donor. This sequence joins TRBV20-1 and TRBJ1-3; TRBD1 agrees at 10 bases. This CDR3 is CSAGTGVGGNTIYF. CDR3 nucleotides: TGCAGTGCTGGGACAGGGGTTGGAGGAAACACCATATATTTT.